This section outlines one T cell receptor (beta chain) sequence together with its context. The data are from a study of blood T cell repertoires in COVID-19. Study background: Samples representing acute and convalescent COVID-19 were sourced from the United States, Italy and Spain. T cells, B-cell-depleted T cells, or PBMCs provided the cDNA or gDNA that served as material.

Per the study methods: Counts of nucleated cells, estimated from reference gene primer amplification, were obtained. Generated by immunoSEQ multiplex PCR, the TCRdb table keeps only in-frame clones and is missing some. The D gene and trimming were derived from the DNA, and the V and J assignments and clone size from that table. Of about 250,000 clones in the sample, 86% were seen once. Germline V gives CDR1 SQVTM, CDR2 ANQGSEA. V lost 5 bases and J 5 bases, leaving 9 bases between the germline ends. The CDR3 sequence is 11 residues long. The clonotype comes from a woman in her twenties or thirties with active or convalescent COVID-19. Input material: peripheral blood. This chain uses TRBV29-1 with TRBJ1-2; no reliable D call. CDR3 amino acids: CSVLQTYGYTF. Written as DNA, the CDR3 is TGCAGCGTTCTACAGACGTATGGCTACACCTTC.